The clone carrying this T cell receptor (beta chain) was seen a handful of times. Antigen unknown. This sample is part of a study of STAT3 mutations in large granular lymphocyte leukemia. On the study more broadly: Roughly half the longitudinally sequenced T-LGLL patients had canonical STAT3 mutations. General study points: In about 30% of the 18 patients, new TCR clonotypes emerged after therapy. A small but highly pathogenic clone may have been missed. Every T-LGLL patient had at least one immunodominant TCRbeta clonotype.

Germline values: CDR1 LGHNA, CDR2 YSLEER. V shed 0 bases and J 0 bases; nucleotides not matched to a gene: 11. There are 19 residues in the CDR3. Libraries were prepared by immunoSEQ multiplex PCR; TCRdb keeps only in-frame clonotypes and omits some of them. Of about 24,000 clones in the sample, approximately 94% were seen once. Sequencing was carried out using peripheral blood mononuclear cells. J is TRBJ2-4 and V is TRBV4-3; 7 nucleotides line up with TRBD1. This receptor was obtained from a man aged 35 to 55 with T-cell large granular lymphocyte leukemia. Some clones in this sample may be carry-over from other donors' samples. CDR3 amino acids: CASSQDGGQRRGAKNIQYF. The CDR3, as DNA: TGCGCCAGCAGCCAAGATGGGGGACAGCGCCGGGGAGCCAAAAACATTCAGTACTTC.